A selection of T cell receptor beta chains follows, all from one sample in a study of T cell repertoires in cytomegalovirus infection. From the reads, TCRdb called clonotypes with MiXCR, one entry per CDR3 protein. The table has over 100,000 distinct CDR3 sequences, about 15% seen once. Material: PBMCs. All receptors derive from a human donor in good health (CMV status not recorded). Some clones in this sample may be carry-over from other donors' samples. The CDR3 runs from the conserved cysteine through the conserved F or W. Fields, in order: clone size, D gene, J gene, V gene, CDR3 DNA, CDR3 protein. The D gene is left open where the match is weak. Size is stated for part of the rows, as once, few or many counts, or as a class when the clone is expanded.

many . TRBJ1-2 TRBV11-2 TGTGCCAGCAGCCTACCCAATTCATACATTGGCTACACCTTC CASSLPNSYIGYTF
many . TRBJ1-2 TRBV7-2 TGTGCCAGCAGCTTAGCCCCCCACTCTTATCTTCGGGGACCCGGTTATGGCTACACCTTC CASSLAPHSYLRGPGYGYTF
many . TRBJ2-5 TRBV7-2 TGTGCCAGCAGCTTAGAGGCAGTTGTTCGGGGAGAGACCCAGTACTTC CASSLEAVVRGETQYF
many TRBD1 TRBJ1-5 TRBV6-2/TRBV6-3 TGTGCCAGCAGCCAACCTGAAAGGACAGGGAATAGGCATCAGCCCCAGCATTTT CASSQPERTGNRHQPQHF
many TRBD1 TRBJ1-2 TRBV7-2 TGTGCCAGCAGCATACAGGGGGGCTATGGCTACACCTTC CASSIQGGYGYTF
. . TRBJ1-1 TRBV11-3 TGTGCCTGCGGGGGGAACACTGAAGCTTTCTTT CACGGNTEAFF
many . TRBJ2-7 TRBV7-9 TGTGCCAGCAGCCCAACACAGAGACCCTACGAGCAGTACTTC CASSPTQRPYEQYF
. . TRBJ1-1 TRBV20-1 TGCAGTGCTAGAGTGGGTGGGGGAACTGAAGCTTTCTTT CSARVGGGTEAFF
few . TRBJ1-2 TRBV25-1 TGTGCCAGCAGTGAGGGGTCGGACTATGGCTACACCTTC CASSEGSDYGYTF
. . TRBJ2-2 TRBV4-3 TGCGCCAGCAGCCAAGAGCTCATAGTACAGGGCGGATGGACCGGGGAGCTGTTTTTT CASSQELIVQGGWTGELFF
. . TRBJ1-2 TRBV19 TGTGCCAGTAGTATAGATCTCAACTATGGCTACACCTTC CASSIDLNYGYTF
. TRBD2 TRBJ2-1 TRBV7-9 TGTGCCAGCAGCTACCCTAGCGGGGGGGCAAATGAGCAGTTCTTC CASSYPSGGANEQFF
. . TRBJ1-5 TRBV5-8 TGTGCCAGCAGCGCTAGAAGGGTGGGTCAGCCCCAGCATTTT CASSARRVGQPQHF